Listed below are T cell receptor beta chains from one sample, sequenced in a study of blood T cell repertoires in COVID-19. Measured with immunoSEQ multiplex PCR; TCRdb has only the in-frame clones, and not every one. The profile shows 65,000 to 70,000 clones, about 94% of them singletons. Sequenced material: peripheral blood. These receptors were collected from a man between 65 and 80 years old with active COVID-19. Both conserved end residues are part of each CDR3. A D gene is named only where the DNA matches it firmly. Size is stated for part of the rows, as once, few or many counts, or as a class when the clone is expanded.

v_gene: TRBV7-6
d_gene: TRBD2
abundance: NA
j_gene: TRBJ2-1
CDR3aa: CASSGATSGGANNYNEQFF
CDR3nt: TGTGCCAGCAGCGGGGCCACTAGCGGGGGGGCCAACAACTACAATGAGCAGTTCTTC

v_gene: TRBV6-5
d_gene: NA
abundance: NA
j_gene: TRBJ2-2
CDR3aa: CASSSQRQQAWELFF
CDR3nt: TGTGCCAGCAGTTCACAAAGGCAACAGGCTTGGGAGCTGTTTTTT

v_gene: TRBV7-2
d_gene: TRBD1
abundance: NA
j_gene: TRBJ2-3
CDR3aa: CASRQGASTDTQYF
CDR3nt: TGTGCCAGCAGGCAGGGGGCGAGCACAGATACGCAGTATTTT

v_gene: TRBV5-6
d_gene: TRBD2
abundance: NA
j_gene: TRBJ2-6
CDR3aa: CASSLKYRSGGSGANVLTF
CDR3nt: TGTGCCAGCAGCTTGAAGTACCGTAGCGGGGGTTCTGGGGCCAACGTCCTGACTTTC

v_gene: TRBV7-8
d_gene: NA
abundance: once
j_gene: TRBJ1-6
CDR3aa: CASSPRERSPLHF
CDR3nt: TGTGCCAGCAGCCCTCGAGAACGTTCACCCCTCCACTTT

v_gene: TRBV6-6
d_gene: NA
abundance: NA
j_gene: TRBJ1-6
CDR3aa: CASSYPQQEWSSPLHF
CDR3nt: TGTGCCAGCAGTTACCCTCAACAGGAATGGAGTTCACCCCTCCACTTT

v_gene: TRBV1
d_gene: NA
abundance: NA
j_gene: TRBJ2-3
CDR3aa: CTSSQPFPGQVSTDTQYF
CDR3nt: TGCACCAGCAGCCAGCCATTCCCGGGACAGGTGAGCACAGATACGCAGTATTTT

v_gene: TRBV6-2/TRBV6-3
d_gene: TRBD2
abundance: NA
j_gene: TRBJ2-3
CDR3aa: CASSSHQSGASTDTQYF
CDR3nt: TGTGCCAGCAGTTCCCACCAGAGCGGGGCAAGCACAGATACGCAGTATTTT

v_gene: TRBV5-1
d_gene: NA
abundance: NA
j_gene: TRBJ2-2
CDR3aa: CASSQFLNLRELFF
CDR3nt: TGCGCCAGCAGCCAGTTCCTCAATCTCCGGGAGCTGTTTTTT

v_gene: TRBV3-1/TRBV3-2
d_gene: NA
abundance: NA
j_gene: TRBJ1-6
CDR3aa: CASSLRQAMGSPLHF
CDR3nt: TGTGCCAGCAGCCTCAGACAGGCGATGGGATCACCCCTCCACTTT

v_gene: TRBV12-3/TRBV12-4
d_gene: NA
abundance: once
j_gene: TRBJ1-5
CDR3aa: CASSRGQPQHF
CDR3nt: TGTGCCAGCAGCCGGGGACAACCCCAGCATTTT

v_gene: TRBV18
d_gene: NA
abundance: NA
j_gene: TRBJ1-6
CDR3aa: CASSPGADSPLHF
CDR3nt: TGTGCCAGCTCACCAGGGGCGGATTCACCCCTCCACTTT

v_gene: TRBV10-2
d_gene: TRBD1
abundance: NA
j_gene: TRBJ1-1
CDR3aa: CASSQGGGMNTEAFF
CDR3nt: TGCGCCAGCAGCCAGGGGGGAGGCATGAACACTGAAGCTTTCTTT

v_gene: TRBV5-1
d_gene: NA
abundance: NA
j_gene: TRBJ1-5
CDR3aa: CASSPGLGNQPQHF
CDR3nt: TGCGCCAGCAGCCCGGGACTGGGCAATCAGCCCCAGCATTTT

v_gene: TRBV12-3/TRBV12-4
d_gene: NA
abundance: once
j_gene: TRBJ1-2
CDR3aa: CASSFSYSGVSTF
CDR3nt: TGTGCCAGCAGTTTCTCGTACTCGGGTGTTAGTACCTTC

v_gene: TRBV5-4
d_gene: TRBD1
abundance: NA
j_gene: TRBJ2-3
CDR3aa: CASSPGTGGSSDTQYF
CDR3nt: TGTGCCAGCAGCCCAGGGACAGGGGGTTCCTCAGATACGCAGTATTTT

v_gene: TRBV2
d_gene: NA
abundance: NA
j_gene: TRBJ1-5
CDR3aa: CASRSETGTLSSNQPQHF
CDR3nt: TGTGCCAGCAGAAGCGAGACAGGAACCCTTTCTAGCAATCAGCCCCAGCATTTT

v_gene: TRBV5-1
d_gene: TRBD1
abundance: NA
j_gene: TRBJ1-5
CDR3aa: CASGNQTTRDRVQLENQPQHF
CDR3nt: TGCGCCAGCGGTAACCAAACCACCCGGGACAGGGTCCAGTTGGAGAATCAGCCCCAGCATTTT

v_gene: TRBV7-8
d_gene: TRBD2
abundance: NA
j_gene: TRBJ2-3
CDR3aa: CASSSLAGGNTDTQYF
CDR3nt: TGTGCCAGCAGCTCCTTAGCGGGGGGGAACACAGATACGCAGTATTTT

v_gene: TRBV5-1
d_gene: NA
abundance: NA
j_gene: TRBJ1-2
CDR3aa: CASSLVGSYGYTF
CDR3nt: TGCGCCAGCAGCTTGGTTGGGAGCTATGGCTACACCTTC

v_gene: TRBV11-1
d_gene: TRBD1
abundance: NA
j_gene: TRBJ1-4
CDR3aa: CASSFSRDRGEKLFF
CDR3nt: TGTGCCAGCAGCTTTTCCCGGGACAGAGGAGAAAAACTGTTTTTT

v_gene: TRBV9
d_gene: TRBD1
abundance: NA
j_gene: TRBJ2-7
CDR3aa: CASSDTGQGYEQYF
CDR3nt: TGTGCCAGCAGCGATACGGGACAGGGGTACGAGCAGTACTTC

v_gene: TRBV7-2
d_gene: TRBD2
abundance: NA
j_gene: TRBJ2-2
CDR3aa: CASSRGGITGELFF
CDR3nt: TGTGCCAGCAGCCGGGGAGGGATCACCGGGGAGCTGTTTTTT

v_gene: TRBV4-1
d_gene: NA
abundance: NA
j_gene: TRBJ2-2
CDR3aa: CASSQDQQVRAGELFF
CDR3nt: TGCGCCAGCAGCCAAGACCAACAGGTTCGGGCCGGGGAGCTGTTTTTT

v_gene: TRBV14
d_gene: TRBD1
abundance: NA
j_gene: TRBJ2-1
CDR3aa: CASTTKPGTGYNEQFF
CDR3nt: TGTGCCAGCACCACTAAGCCCGGGACAGGTTATAATGAGCAGTTCTTC

v_gene: TRBV7-9
d_gene: NA
abundance: NA
j_gene: TRBJ2-4
CDR3aa: CASSSTVLLAKNIQYF
CDR3nt: TGTGCCAGCAGCTCGACAGTCCTCCTAGCCAAAAACATTCAGTACTTC

v_gene: TRBV10-3
d_gene: NA
abundance: once
j_gene: TRBJ2-1
CDR3aa: CAISESGAWDEQFF
CDR3nt: TGTGCCATCAGTGAGTCGGGGGCCTGGGATGAGCAGTTCTTC

v_gene: TRBV15
d_gene: NA
abundance: NA
j_gene: TRBJ2-6
CDR3aa: CATSSQGTGANVLTF
CDR3nt: TGTGCCACCAGCAGTCAGGGTACTGGGGCCAACGTCCTGACTTTC

v_gene: TRBV11-2
d_gene: TRBD2
abundance: NA
j_gene: TRBJ2-3
CDR3aa: CASSSTSGGGYTQYF
CDR3nt: TGTGCCAGCAGTTCAACTAGCGGGGGGGGTTATACGCAGTATTTT